The present T cell receptor beta chain was sequenced within a study of blood T cells in healthy people across ages. Whole-study results and caveats: There were more naive CD4+ cells and higher diversity in long-lived donors than in aged donors. TCR beta diversity per million T cells fell roughly linearly with age.

The CDR3 spans 14 residues. CDR1 is MNHEY and CDR2 is SVGEGT in the germline V gene. Trimming cost V 2 bases and J 3 bases, with 10 bases left between them. With regard to this clonotype: The target antigen is unknown.

For the second PCR, which ran for about 7 to 11 cycles, a sample-barcoded 5' primer and a J-beta primer mix were used. TCRdb redid the calling of the 5' RACE reads with MiXCR, one entry per CDR3 protein. The sample shows roughly 500,000 distinct CDR3 sequences, 27% of them seen only once. This TCR was recovered from a woman between 65 and 79 years old in good health. The sample comprised blood. The chain recombines TRBV6-2 or TRBV6-3 with TRBJ1-1; D gene uncertain. The CDR3 nucleotides read TGTGCCAGCAGTTACCGGTCCGGGTACACTGAAGCTTTCTTT. This codes for CASSYRSGYTEAFF.